The 25 T cell receptor beta chains listed next were all sequenced from one sample in a study of a mutant IDH1 vaccine in newly diagnosed glioma. The data were produced by immunoSEQ multiplex PCR, yet TCRdb's version contains in-frame clones alone and is incomplete. Among approximately 88,000 clones listed, 80% were seen once. Time point described: baseline, week 1 (first vaccination visit). Described treatment: pre-vaccination baseline after standard-of-care therapy. The sequencing here drew on PBMCs, taken from a glioma patient treated with radiotherapy, temozolomide or both. The source is a man aged 35 to 55 with glioma.

The chain employs TRBV9 and TRBJ2-3; TRBD2 matches at 12 bases. CDR3 length: 17 amino acids. Trimming cost V 2 bases and J 3 bases; bases outside gene matches: 7. Germline CDR1 and CDR2: SGDLS and YYNGEE. The CDR3 sequence: CASSVTSGRIRTDTQYF. The CDR3 DNA is TGTGCCAGCAGCGTTACTAGCGGGAGGATTCGAACAGATACGCAGTATTTT.

DNA for the CDR3: TGTGCCATCAGGAGACTAGCGGAGGACGAGCAGTACTTC. This gives the protein CAIRRLAEDEQYF. V is TRBV10-3 and J is TRBJ2-7; 9 nucleotides align to TRBD2. The CDR3 covers 13 residues. Trimming removed 6 bases from V and 5 bases from J; junction bases left unmatched: 5. Germline lookup yields CDR1 ENHRY and CDR2 SYGVKD.

Here the CDR3 reads CASSSGVTDTQYF. The CDR3 DNA reads as TGTGCCAGCAGCTCCGGGGTAACAGATACGCAGTATTTT. The genes are TRBV5-4 and TRBJ2-3; D is perhaps TRBD2 (5 bases). The CDR3 has 13 amino acids. V was shortened by 3 bases and J by 3 bases, with 8 bases between the two germline ends. CDR1 and CDR2 (germline): SGHNT, YYREEE (reference sequence).

This clone has just one count. The chain carries TRBV29-1 and TRBJ2-5, with D perhaps TRBD2 (5 bases). The ends were cut back, 6 bases at V and 11 bases at J, with 22 bases in the middle. This CDR3 is built from 13 residues. The germline CDR1 and CDR2 sequences are SQVTM and ANQGSEA. CDR3 residues: CSVVPDGLWEQYF. CDR3 coding DNA: TGCAGCGTAGTTCCGGACGGGCTCTGGGAGCAGTACTTC.

This clone came up a few times. The rearrangement links TRBV7-2 to TRBJ2-5; 11 bases align to TRBD2. The trim removed 7 bases at V and 7 bases at J, leaving 11 bases unmatched. The germline V gene encodes CDR1 SGHTA and CDR2 FQGNSA. The CDR3 consists of 15 residues. In DNA, the CDR3 is TGTGCCAGCACCCTAGCGGGGGGCCGGTCGGCGACCCAGTACTTC. This encodes CASTLAGGRSATQYF.

The J gene is TRBJ1-6, the V gene TRBV4-3; no firm D call. The V end lost 1 base, the J end lost 2 bases, and 6 bases lay between the germline ends. The CDR3 totals 15 residues. Germline-derived CDR1 and CDR2 are LGHNA and YSLEER. The CDR3 region has the DNA TGCGCCAGCAGCCAAGCCTCTACCTATAATTCACCCCTCCACTTT. Amino acid sequence: CASSQASTYNSPLHF.

The chain combines TRBV27 with TRBJ2-5, with 7 bases that match TRBD2. The CDR3 is 14 residues long. In germline, CDR1 is MNHEY, CDR2 SMNVEV (reference sequence). Trimming at V came to 8 bases and at J to 4 bases, leaving 10 bases not matched to a gene. CDR3 sequence: CASGKREGLETQYF. The CDR3 coding sequence is TGTGCCAGCGGGAAGAGGGAGGGCCTAGAGACCCAGTACTTC.

The rearrangement uses TRBV27 and TRBJ1-1; 7 nucleotides align to TRBD1. Looked up from germline, CDR1 is MNHEY and CDR2 is SMNVEV (reference sequence). CDR3 length equals 13 residues. Germline trimming cut 4 bases from V and 5 bases from J; bases unmatched to any gene: 4. CDR3 coding DNA: TGTGCCAGCAGTTCGACAGGGCGTACTGAAGCTTTCTTT. Its translation: CASSSTGRTEAFF.

This chain joins TRBV30 and TRBJ2-2; no clear D gene. The CDR3 contains 11 residues. CDR1 is GTSNPN, CDR2 SVGIG, per germline (reference sequence). V was clipped by 3 bases and J by 3 bases, with 2 bases between them. DNA of the CDR3: TGTGCCTGGAGGTACACCGGGGAGCTGTTTTTT. Its protein is CAWRYTGELFF.

This rearrangement joins TRBV13 to TRBJ2-5; a weak D match, TRBD2 (5 bases). The V end lost 5 bases, the J end lost 5 bases, and 9 bases lay between the germline ends. CDR3 length equals 12 residues. Germline CDR1 and CDR2: PRHDT and FYEKMQ (reference sequence). The CDR3 here is CASSLPGETQYF. The CDR3 DNA sequence: TGTGCCAGCAGCCTGCCGGGGGAGACCCAGTACTTC.

The CDR3 sequence: CASSPDGASGNTIYF. In nucleotides, the CDR3 is TGTGCCAGCAGCCCAGACGGAGCCTCTGGAAACACCATATATTTT. V usage is TRBV13 and J usage is TRBJ1-3; no reliable D call. With 5 bases removed from V and 0 bases from J, the gap between germline ends came to 11 bases. CDR3 size: 15 residues. Per germline, CDR1 PRHDT and CDR2 FYEKMQ (reference sequence).

This clone has a count of ten or more. This sequence joins TRBV30 and TRBJ1-4, with TRBD1 matching over 8 bases. The CDR3 runs 12 residues. Trimming cost V 7 bases and J 8 bases; bases outside gene matches: 6. Germline loops: CDR1 GTSNPN, CDR2 SVGIG (reference sequence). Here the CDR3 DNA reads TGTGCCTTCCAGGGGGCGCAGGAAAAACTGTTTTTT. This translates into CAFQGAQEKLFF. Combining the CDR3 with reference TRBV30 and TRBJ1-4 gives the whole variable domain SQTIHQWPATLVQPVGSPLSLECTVEGTSNPNLYWYRQAAGRGLQLLFYSVGIGQISSEVPQNLSASRPQDRQFILSSKKLLLSDSGFYLCAFQGAQEKLFFGSGTQLSVL.

The chain recombines TRBV11-3 with TRBJ2-1; TRBD1 matches 7 bases. J gave up 4 bases and V 2 bases, and 5 bases lay outside the gene matches. The CDR3 contains 15 residues. Germline V gene data show CDR1 as SGHNT and CDR2 as YENEEA. CDR3 loop: CASSLLGGPYNEQFF. The CDR3 DNA reads TGTGCCAGCAGCTTATTAGGGGGCCCATACAATGAGCAGTTCTTC.

This clone was counted once. The CDR3 region has the DNA TGTGCCAGCAGTTTGCGGGACGGTGGCTACACCTTC. Amino acids: CASSLRDGGYTF. This sequence joins TRBV6-6 and TRBJ1-2; D is possibly TRBD1 (5 bases). Germline lookup yields CDR1 MNHNY and CDR2 SVGAGI (reference sequence). The CDR3 loop spans 12 amino acids. Trimming shortened V by 4 bases and J by 7 bases, and 10 bases separated the two germline ends.

This rearrangement joins TRBV10-1 to TRBJ2-7, with TRBD2 matching over 16 bases. V trimming: 6 bases; J trimming: 5 bases; junction bases outside the gene matches: 10. The CDR3 extends over 17 amino acids. Germline lookup yields CDR1 WNHNN and CDR2 SYGVQD (reference sequence). The CDR3 sequence is CASRKGLAGGPIHEQYF. CDR3 DNA: TGCGCCAGCAGGAAGGGACTAGCGGGAGGGCCTATCCACGAGCAGTACTTC.

V usage is TRBV10-3 and J usage is TRBJ1-3; D perhaps matches TRBD1 (5 bases). The CDR3 has 12 amino acids. Trimming shortened V by 11 bases and J by 2 bases, and 10 bases separated the two germline ends. Per the germline V gene, CDR1 is ENHRY and CDR2 is SYGVKD. DNA for the CDR3: TGTGCCGTTCAGGGTACTGGAAACACCATATATTTT. Translation gives CAVQGTGNTIYF.

V usage is TRBV5-1 and J usage is TRBJ2-1; 8 bases are shared with TRBD1. Looked up from germline, CDR1 is SGHRS and CDR2 is YFSETQ. The CDR3 totals 15 residues. Trimming removed 1 base from V and 3 bases from J; junction bases left unmatched: 3. The CDR3 reads CASSLPGQVYNEQFF. CDR3 coding DNA: TGCGCCAGCAGCTTGCCGGGACAGGTCTACAATGAGCAGTTCTTC.

This CDR3 reads CASSLERTGGEEQFF. The CDR3 bases are TGTGCCAGCAGCTTGGAGAGGACGGGGGGAGAGGAGCAGTTCTTC. This chain joins TRBV5-4 and TRBJ2-1; TRBD2 matches at 7 bases. V was clipped by 0 bases and J by 10 bases; unmatched bases: 10. The V gene's germline CDR1 is SGHNT and CDR2 YYREEE (reference sequence). There are 15 residues in the CDR3.

The CDR3, as DNA: TGTGCCAGCAGTGTACTAGCGGGAGGTACCGGGGAGCTGTTTTTT. Amino acids: CASSVLAGGTGELFF. The rearrangement uses TRBV2 and TRBJ2-2, with 12 bases identical to TRBD2. The CDR3 has 15 amino acids. Trimming cost V 4 bases and J 5 bases; bases outside gene matches: 2. Germline V gene sequence: CDR1 SNHLY, CDR2 FYNNEI.

The chain joins TRBV7-2 to TRBJ2-7; possibly TRBD1 for D (6 bases). Per germline, CDR1 SGHTA and CDR2 FQGNSA. This CDR3 region has 15 residues. The germline V and J ends were trimmed by 6 bases and 2 bases, with 17 bases remaining between them. For the CDR3, the DNA is TGTGCCAGCAGTCTTTCGGGATGGGACACCTACGAGCAGTACTTC. Translating it yields CASSLSGWDTYEQYF.

This clone was found once. J is TRBJ1-4 and V is TRBV6-5, with 10 bases lining up with TRBD1. Germline V gene sequence: CDR1 MNHEY, CDR2 SVGAGI. The CDR3 length is 13 residues. Trimming at V came to 6 bases and at J to 7 bases, leaving 2 bases not matched to a gene. The CDR3 loop reads CASRGQGSEKLFF. The CDR3, as DNA: TGTGCCAGCAGGGGACAGGGGAGTGAAAAACTGTTTTTT.

The V call is TRBV19, the J call TRBJ2-5; D is unclear. Germline V CDR1 and CDR2: LNHDA, SQIVND (reference sequence). The CDR3 sequence is 13 residues long. V lost 6 bases, J lost 0 bases, and 8 bases lay in between. The CDR3 DNA follows: TGTGCCAGTAGCAGCGTCGACCAAGAGACCCAGTACTTC. Translating gives CASSSVDQETQYF.

V usage is TRBV19 and J usage is TRBJ2-7; D not certain. The V and J ends lost 7 bases and 0 bases respectively, with 13 bases between them. The CDR3 spans 14 residues. Germline loops: CDR1 LNHDA, CDR2 SQIVND (reference sequence). CDR3: CASKIGFSSYEQYF. DNA of the CDR3: TGTGCCAGTAAGATTGGATTTAGCTCCTACGAGCAGTACTTC.

This sequence joins TRBV10-3 and TRBJ1-6; no firm D call. This CDR3 has 14 residues. Germline lookup yields CDR1 ENHRY and CDR2 SYGVKD. The germline V and J ends were trimmed by 5 bases and 8 bases, with 13 bases remaining between them. DNA for the CDR3: TGTGCCATCAGTCCTGGGAGGGATGATTCACCCCTCCACTTT. Translating it yields CAISPGRDDSPLHF.

The DNA of the CDR3 is TGCGCCAGCAGTCCTGCCCCGGAACTGTCAGAAGAGCTTGGTGAAAAACTGTTTTTT. The encoded protein is CASSPAPELSEELGEKLFF. The gene calls are TRBV23-1 and TRBJ1-4, with no clear D. TRBV23-1 belongs to the ORF category, with a function that is uncertain. V gave up 4 bases and J gave up 7 bases, with 28 bases separating them. CDR3 length equals 19 residues.